One and the same sample provided the 20 T cell receptor beta chains below, sequenced in a study of graft-versus-host responses after intestinal transplantation. Irradiated stimulators labeled with violet dye, about 200,000 in number, were plated with about 200,000 CFSE-labeled responders. Generated by immunoSEQ multiplex PCR, the TCRdb table keeps only in-frame clones and is missing some. Here the sample spans fewer than 15,000 clones, 30% to 40% being singletons. The specimen comprised alloreactive CD8+ T cells from a mixed lymphocyte reaction culture, sampled before intestinal transplant. The sample's subset: CFSE-low proliferating T cells sorted from roughly six-day pre-transplant mixed lymphocyte reaction (GvH or HvG direction). These receptors were obtained from a human patient who received an intestinal transplant.

The V call is TRBV4-1, the J call TRBJ2-7; D is possibly TRBD1 or TRBD2 (5 bases each). Trimming cost V 0 bases and J 2 bases, with 14 bases left between them. This CDR3 contains 16 residues. Germline CDR1 MGHRA, CDR2 YSYEKL. The CDR3 sequence: CASSQDSRGDAYEQYF. The CDR3 nucleotides are TGCGCCAGCAGCCAAGATTCACGGGGCGACGCCTACGAGCAGTACTTC.

By its share, this clone is medium-sized. The chain recombines TRBV19 with TRBJ1-2; no definite D call. The length of the CDR3 is 14 residues. CDR1 and CDR2 (germline): LNHDA, SQIVND (reference sequence). The V and J ends lost 3 bases and 4 bases respectively, with 12 bases between them. The CDR3 coding sequence is TGTGCCAGTAGTATCCCTTACACCGGCTATGGCTACACCTTC. Its protein is CASSIPYTGYGYTF. Complete variable domain (other parts from reference TRBV19 and TRBJ1-2): DGGITQSPKYLFRKEGQNVTLSCEQNLNHDAMYWYRQDPGQGLRLIYYSQIVNDFQKGDIAEGYSVSREKKESFPLTVTSAQKNPTAFYLCASSIPYTGYGYTFGSGTRLTVV.

The V and J genes are TRBV6-1 and TRBJ2-7; no clear D gene. The CDR3 extends over 15 amino acids. CDR1 is MNHNS and CDR2 is SASEGT in the germline V gene. Trimming stripped 4 bases from V and 2 bases from J, with 15 bases between. CDR3 nucleotide sequence: TGTGCCAGCAGTGTACAGTACGGTCTCGCCTACGAGCAGTACTTC. As protein: CASSVQYGLAYEQYF.

The V and J genes are TRBV7-3 and TRBJ2-7; D remains ambiguous. CDR1 is SGHTA, CDR2 FQGTGA, per germline. V was trimmed by 3 bases and J by 5 bases, leaving 5 bases between them. The CDR3 has 11 amino acids. In nucleotides, the CDR3 is TGTGCCAGCAGCTTGCAGGACGAGCAGTACTTC. Its translation: CASSLQDEQYF. The whole variable domain, remainder taken from reference TRBV7-3 and TRBJ2-7, is GAGVSQTPSNKVTEKGKYVELRCDPISGHTALYWYRQSLGQGPEFLIYFQGTGAADDSGLPNDRFFAVRPEGSVSTLKIQRTERGDSAVYLCASSLQDEQYFGPGTRLTVT.

The chain is built from TRBV11-3 and TRBJ2-1, with 12 positions matching TRBD2. The CDR3 totals 15 residues. Germline V gives CDR1 SGHNT, CDR2 YENEEA. The J segment lost 7 bases and the V segment lost 5 bases, leaving 6 bases of the junction unmatched. The CDR3 DNA follows: TGTGCCAGCAGCCTAGCGGGGGGGCGGGGGAATGAGCAGTTCTTC. It translates to CASSLAGGRGNEQFF.

This chain joins TRBV15 and TRBJ2-5, with 13 bases identical to TRBD2. With V trimmed by 3 bases and J by 5 bases, 6 bases remained unmatched. The CDR3 spans 16 residues. CDR1 is LNHNV and CDR2 is YYDKDF in the germline V gene (reference sequence). The CDR3 DNA reads as TGTGCCACCAGCAGTGGGACTAGCGGGGCGGGTGAGACCCAGTACTTC. Translated: CATSSGTSGAGETQYF.

The chain recombines TRBV7-9 with TRBJ1-1, with 7 nucleotides matching TRBD1. From germline, CDR1 is SEHNR and CDR2 FQNEAQ (reference sequence). The CDR3 spans 14 residues. Trimming cost V 5 bases and J 4 bases; bases outside gene matches: 7. The CDR3 DNA follows: TGTGCCAGCAGCCCTCCAGGGGGGGGCACTGAAGCTTTCTTT. Residues: CASSPPGGGTEAFF. The complete variable domain, with remaining parts taken from reference TRBV7-9 and TRBJ1-1, reads DTGVSQNPRHKITKRGQNVTFRCDPISEHNRLYWYRQTLGQGPEFLTYFQNEAQLEKSRLLSDRFSAERPKGSFSTLEIQRTEQGDSAMYLCASSPPGGGTEAFFGQGTRLTVV.

The chain combines TRBV4-1 with TRBJ1-1; D is possibly TRBD1 (5 bases). The CDR3 has 18 amino acids. CDR1 is MGHRA, CDR2 YSYEKL, per germline. V lost 0 bases and J 1 base, leaving 18 bases between the germline ends. In nucleotides, the CDR3 is TGCGCCAGCAGCCAAGAGTCGGGGTGGACATCGGGGAACACTGAAGCTTTCTTT. This translates into CASSQESGWTSGNTEAFF.

This chain links TRBV21-1 with TRBJ2-3; no check of the table's D call, TRBD1, against the DNA was made. TRBV21-1 is shown as a pseudogene. The CDR3 is 13 residues long. The CDR3 coding sequence is TGTGCCAGCAGAGGGGGACCCACAGATACGCAGTATTTT. Amino acid sequence: CASRGGPTDTQYF.

CDR3 coding DNA: TGTGCCAGCCTCGGGACTTACGGTGAGCAGTTCTTC. Translation gives CASLGTYGEQFF. The chain employs TRBV2 and TRBJ2-1; tentative D call: TRBD2 (6 bases). The CDR3 length is 12 residues. The V gene's germline CDR1 is SNHLY and CDR2 FYNNEI. V was clipped by 8 bases and J by 9 bases, with 14 bases between them.

Only a few counts were recorded for this clone. The V gene is TRBV5-8, the J gene TRBJ2-7; 7 nucleotides align to TRBD2. The CDR3 length is 13 residues. V dropped 2 bases and J dropped 1; count of bases not matched to a gene: 0. Germline V gene lookup returns CDR1 SGHTS and CDR2 YDEGEE. The CDR3 nucleotides read TGTGCCAGCAGCTTCGGGGGGTCCTACGAGCAGTACTTC. Translated: CASSFGGSYEQYF.

This clone was observed a handful of times. The DNA of the CDR3 is TGCGCCAGCAGCCAGCTCACACTAGCGGGGGGAACCTACGAGCAGTACTTC. Its protein product is CASSQLTLAGGTYEQYF. The rearrangement uses TRBV4-1 and TRBJ2-7; 12 nucleotides agree with TRBD2. Germline V lookup: CDR1 MGHRA, CDR2 YSYEKL. This CDR3 has 17 amino acids. Trimming removed 3 bases from V and 2 bases from J; junction bases left unmatched: 8.

The rearrangement uses TRBV5-5 and TRBJ2-3; 12 bases map to TRBD2. V lost 0 bases, J lost 0 bases, and 5 bases stayed unmatched. The CDR3 is 18 amino acids. Germline CDR1 reads SGHKS; CDR2 reads YYEKEE (reference sequence). The CDR3 sequence: CASSLEASGGASTDTQYF. The CDR3 DNA is TGTGCCAGCAGCTTGGAGGCTAGCGGGGGGGCTAGCACAGATACGCAGTATTTT.

The gene calls are TRBV27 and TRBJ2-1; D might be TRBD1 (5 bases). V lost 7 bases and J 7 bases, leaving 20 bases between the germline ends. The germline CDR1 and CDR2 sequences are MNHEY and SMNVEV (reference sequence). The CDR3 is 15 residues long. The CDR3 here is CASTPWGPNQNEQFF. CDR3 sequence (DNA): TGTGCCAGCACCCCCTGGGGCCCTAATCAAAATGAGCAGTTCTTC.

The table lists this clone with a few counts. The genes are TRBV4-1 and TRBJ2-2; D is undetermined. This CDR3 spans 14 amino acids. CDR1 and CDR2 (germline): MGHRA, YSYEKL. V dropped 1 base and J dropped 4 bases, with 7 bases sitting between them. The chain's CDR3 is CASSQAMGTGELFF. In DNA, the CDR3 is TGCGCCAGCAGCCAAGCTATGGGCACCGGGGAGCTGTTTTTT.

This clone was seen a handful of times. This chain joins TRBV4-1 and TRBJ2-2; D remains ambiguous. Trimming shortened V by 1 base and J by 0 bases, and 9 bases separated the two germline ends. Germline V gene lookup returns CDR1 MGHRA and CDR2 YSYEKL. The CDR3 consists of 16 residues. The CDR3 here is CASSQGTQANTGELFF. As DNA, the CDR3 is TGCGCCAGCAGCCAAGGAACCCAGGCGAACACCGGGGAGCTGTTTTTT.

By share of the sample, this clone is medium-sized. The rearrangement uses TRBV5-5 and TRBJ1-3; TRBD1 is a possible D gene (5 bases). The germline gives CDR1 SGHKS, CDR2 YYEKEE (reference sequence). The CDR3 totals 14 residues. Trimming removed 2 bases at V and 4 bases at J, with 10 bases between. CDR3 coding DNA: TGTGCCAGCAGCTTCTTTACAGGCGGAAACACCATATATTTT. The encoded protein is CASSFFTGGNTIYF. The whole variable domain, filled in from reference TRBV5-5 and TRBJ1-3, reads DAGVTQSPTHLIKTRGQQVTLRCSPISGHKSVSWYQQVLGQGPQFIFQYYEKEERGRGNFPDRFSARQFPNYSSELNVNALLLGDSALYLCASSFFTGGNTIYFGEGSWLTVV.

The chain recombines TRBV27 with TRBJ2-3; D is possibly TRBD2 (7 bases). The V gene lost 2 bases and the J gene lost 6 bases, with 15 bases spanning the gap. CDR1 and CDR2 (germline): MNHEY, SMNVEV (reference sequence). The CDR3 runs 15 residues. This CDR3 reads CASSLKFGGADTQYF. In DNA, the CDR3 is TGTGCCAGCAGTTTAAAGTTTGGGGGGGCGGATACGCAGTATTTT.

This clone was detected a few times. The CDR3 region is CASSERWEVDEQYF. CDR3 coding DNA: TGTGCCAGCAGTGAAAGGTGGGAAGTTGACGAGCAGTACTTC. This chain connects TRBV6-5 to TRBJ2-7; no reliable D call. The germline CDR1 and CDR2 sequences are MNHEY and SVGAGI. The V gene lost 5 bases and the J gene lost 5 bases, with 16 bases spanning the gap. The CDR3 spans 14 residues.

The gene calls are TRBV7-9 and TRBJ2-7; no definite D call. V lost 2 bases and J 6 bases, leaving 17 bases between the germline ends. The germline V gene has CDR1 SEHNR and CDR2 FQNEAQ (reference sequence). The CDR3 is 15 residues long. CDR3 region: CASSLTIAAPLEQYF. The CDR3 DNA sequence: TGTGCCAGCAGCTTAACTATAGCAGCCCCCCTCGAGCAGTACTTC.